What follows are 16 T cell receptor beta chains derived from one specimen sequenced in a study of vaccination effects on CD4 cells after COVID-19. Sequencing was preceded by expansion of antigen-specific CD4+ T cells with viral peptide pools in the ViraFEST assay. Following a 10-day culture, CD4+ T cells were purified. Everyone in the study got two shots of either the BNT162b2 or mRNA-1273 vaccine. Here immunoSEQ multiplex PCR was the method, and the copy in TCRdb shows in-frame clones only, minus some. Among some 74,000 clones listed, about 80% were seen once. Which antigens these TCRs recognize remains unknown. This specimen consisted of CD4+ T cells from PBMCs cultured with HCoV-229E spike peptides, obtained after COVID-19 vaccination. Receptor source: a human donor who received a COVID-19 vaccine.

The V gene is TRBV7-2, the J gene TRBJ1-1; D gene unclear. Trimming stripped 4 bases from V and 0 bases from J, with 6 bases between. This CDR3 region has 13 residues. CDR1 SGHTA and CDR2 FQGNSA come from the germline V gene. As DNA, the CDR3 is TGTGCCAGCAGCTCGGGCCTGAACACTGAAGCTTTCTTT. Its translation: CASSSGLNTEAFF.

The chain combines TRBV3-1 (or the pseudogene TRBV3-2) with TRBJ2-7; the D is unclear. Trimming took off 0 bases at V and 0 bases at J, with 6 bases between the two ends. Germline CDR1 reads LGHDT; CDR2 reads YNNKEL (reference sequence). The CDR3 has 14 residues. CDR3 nucleotide sequence: TGTGCCAGCAGCCAAGACGGTAGCTCCTACGAGCAGTACGTC. It encodes CASSQDGSSYEQYV.

The CDR3 region has the DNA TGTGCCAGCTCACCGAGCGACGGTAACTCTGGAAACACCATATATTTT. Residues: CASSPSDGNSGNTIYF. This chain links TRBV18 with TRBJ1-3; unclear D gene. Trimming cost V 3 bases and J 0 bases, with 12 bases left between them. The CDR3 covers 16 residues. CDR1 and CDR2 from the germline V gene are KGHSH and LQKENI.

The chain employs TRBV6-5 and TRBJ1-6, with no clear D. Trimming removed 1 base at V and 6 bases at J, with 13 bases between. There are 16 residues in the CDR3. Germline values: CDR1 MNHEY, CDR2 SVGAGI. The CDR3 coding sequence is TGTGCCAGCAGTTACTTGGCTCGAGGGATTAATTCACCCCTCCACTTT. Its translation is CASSYLARGINSPLHF.

The chain carries TRBV14 and TRBJ2-1; TRBD2 matches at 7 bases. The CDR3 spans 16 residues. Germline lookup yields CDR1 SGHDN and CDR2 FVKESK. Trimming at V came to 6 bases and at J to 3 bases, leaving 11 bases not matched to a gene. Written as DNA, the CDR3 is TGTGCCAGCAGTCCTCTCTGGACGGGGGGCTACAATGAGCAGTTCTTC. This gives the protein CASSPLWTGGYNEQFF.

The J gene is TRBJ1-3, the V gene TRBV21-1; the table assigns TRBD1, which was not confirmed against the DNA. TRBV21-1 is classified as a pseudogene. CDR3 length: 18 amino acids. DNA for the CDR3: TGTGCCAGGAGGGGTTCTCACGGGACAGAACTCTCTGGAAACACCATATATTTT. It encodes CARRGSHGTELSGNTIYF.

The chain couples TRBV12-3 or TRBV12-4 to TRBJ2-5; D is possibly TRBD2 (5 bases). Trimming shortened V by 1 base and J by 5 bases, and 8 bases separated the two germline ends. This CDR3 contains 13 residues. This CDR3 is CASSLVRGETQYF. The CDR3 nucleotides read TGTGCCAGCAGTTTAGTCCGCGGGGAGACCCAGTACTTC.

This chain uses TRBV11-2 with TRBJ1-4; TRBD1 might be the D (5 bases). V lost 5 bases and J lost 7, with 17 bases in between. The CDR3 is 15 amino acids. From germline, CDR1 is SGHAT and CDR2 FQNNGV. For the CDR3, the DNA is TGTGCCAGCAGCCCCCGTGGGTTCAGGGTTGAAAAACTGTTTTTT. It specifies CASSPRGFRVEKLFF.

The chain carries TRBV7-2 and TRBJ1-5; 9 bases align to TRBD1. Germline assignment: CDR1 SGHTA and CDR2 FQGNSA. The V and J ends lost 5 bases and 5 bases, in that order; junction bases with no gene match: 7. The CDR3 contains 15 residues. The CDR3 loop is CASSPRQGGDQPQHF. The CDR3 nucleotides read TGTGCCAGCAGCCCGAGACAGGGGGGGGATCAGCCCCAGCATTTT.

The V call is TRBV5-5, the J call TRBJ2-5; 7 bases are a match to TRBD2. The V segment lost 5 bases and the J segment 5 bases; nucleotides outside the gene matches: 6. Per the germline V gene, CDR1 is SGHKS and CDR2 is YYEKEE (reference sequence). The CDR3 runs to 13 residues. The CDR3 region has the DNA TGTGCCAGCAGTCCGGGGGGTTCCGAGACCCAGTACTTC. As protein: CASSPGGSETQYF. Based on the CDR3 plus reference TRBV5-5 and TRBJ2-5, the full variable domain is DAGVTQSPTHLIKTRGQQVTLRCSPISGHKSVSWYQQVLGQGPQFIFQYYEKEERGRGNFPDRFSARQFPNYSSELNVNALLLGDSALYLCASSPGGSETQYFGPGTRLLVL.

V usage is TRBV19 and J usage is TRBJ1-3; D call uncertain. The CDR3 contains 14 residues. Germline V CDR1 and CDR2: LNHDA, SQIVND (reference sequence). With 4 bases removed from V and 7 bases from J, the gap between germline ends came to 14 bases. The CDR3 DNA sequence: TGTGCCAGTAGTAACGGGTGGCCGGGGAACACCATATATTTT. It codes for CASSNGWPGNTIYF. The full variable domain, completed using reference TRBV19 and TRBJ1-3, is DGGITQSPKYLFRKEGQNVTLSCEQNLNHDAMYWYRQDPGQGLRLIYYSQIVNDFQKGDIAEGYSVSREKKESFPLTVTSAQKNPTAFYLCASSNGWPGNTIYFGEGSWLTVV.

The rearrangement joins TRBV18 to TRBJ2-5, with 10 bases that match TRBD2. The germline V gene has CDR1 KGHSH and CDR2 LQKENI. The CDR3 is 14 amino acids. Trimming at V came to 4 bases and at J to 5 bases, leaving 4 bases not matched to a gene. The CDR3 loop is CASSRGLAAETQYF. In nucleotides, the CDR3 is TGTGCCAGCTCACGCGGACTAGCGGCGGAGACCCAGTACTTC.

This sequence joins TRBV19 and TRBJ1-2; D uncertain. The CDR3 totals 14 residues. Germline assignment: CDR1 LNHDA and CDR2 SQIVND (reference sequence). The V end was cut by 3 bases, the J end by 11 bases, with 19 bases between. CDR3 in amino acids: CASSISRRREMYTF. DNA for the CDR3: TGTGCCAGTAGTATTAGCAGGCGCCGTGAGATGTACACCTTC.

This clone was seen a single time. J is TRBJ1-2 and V is TRBV6-1, with D uncertain. The CDR3 is made up of 15 amino acids. Looked up from germline, CDR1 is MNHNS and CDR2 is SASEGT. The V end was cut by 1 base, the J end by 0 bases, with 9 bases between. The CDR3 DNA sequence: TGTGCCAGCAGTGAAGTGGGCTCACCTAACTATGGCTACACCTTC. This codes for CASSEVGSPNYGYTF.

This rearrangement joins TRBV15 to TRBJ2-7; D remains unclear. The germline V gene encodes CDR1 LNHNV and CDR2 YYDKDF (reference sequence). This CDR3 has 18 amino acids. V was cut by 2 bases and J by 4 bases, with 24 bases left in between. The CDR3 spells CATSRPSGPTASPYEQYV. The CDR3 DNA follows: TGTGCCACCAGCAGACCTTCCGGACCGACCGCCTCCCCGTACGAGCAGTACGTC.

The genes are TRBV4-1 and TRBJ1-4; no reliable D call. V dropped 1 base and J dropped 4 bases, with 7 bases sitting between them. The germline V gene encodes CDR1 MGHRA and CDR2 YSYEKL. This CDR3 is built from 14 residues. The CDR3 spells CASSQVARNEKLFF. CDR3 DNA: TGCGCCAGCAGCCAAGTGGCCCGTAATGAAAAACTGTTTTTT.